A selection of T cell receptor beta chains follows, all from one sample in a study of T cell repertoires in cytomegalovirus infection. TCRdb analysed the reads with MiXCR anew, one entry per CDR3 protein. The sample has roughly 760,000 distinct CDR3 sequences; less than 40% are singletons. The sequencing sample was made of PBMCs. These receptors were obtained from a human donor in good health (CMV status not recorded). Some clones in this sample may be carry-over from other donors' samples. Each CDR3 is given with its conserved first and last residue. A D gene is named only where the DNA matches it firmly. The size of a clone is reported for some rows only, either as once, few or many, or as a class for expanded clones.

few	TRBJ2-3	TRBV7-6	TRBD2	CASSYSGGPVDTQYF	TGTGCCAGCAGCTATAGCGGGGGCCCGGTAGATACGCAGTATTTT
few	TRBJ2-3	TRBV28	.	CASSFLIVQAGVTDTQYF	TGTGCCAGCAGTTTCCTCATAGTCCAGGCAGGGGTTACAGATACGCAGTATTTT
.	TRBJ2-3	TRBV5-4	TRBD2	CASSLGGLAGVASTDTQYF	TGTGCCAGCAGCTTAGGCGGACTAGCGGGGGTGGCTAGCACAGATACGCAGTATTTT
many	TRBJ2-3	TRBV7-8	.	CASSLRPAGADTQYF	TGTGCCAGCAGCTTACGGCCCGCCGGCGCAGATACGCAGTATTTT
.	TRBJ1-2	TRBV7-2	.	CDSSLRGWVGYTF	TGTGACAGCAGCCTAAGGGGGTGGGTTGGCTACACCTTC
few	TRBJ2-2	TRBV15	TRBD2	CATSRGGGGPAGELFF	TGTGCCACCAGCAGAGGCGGGGGGGGGCCCGCCGGGGAGCTGTTTTTT
.	TRBJ2-1	TRBV2	.	CASSGRADRDEQFF	TGTGCCAGCAGTGGAAGGGCCGATCGCGATGAGCAGTTCTTC
many	TRBJ1-3	TRBV7-2	.	CASSSRPGNTIYF	TGTGCCAGCAGCTCAAGACCTGGAAACACCATATATTTT
.	TRBJ2-1	TRBV28	TRBD2	CASSLMSGRGNNEQFF	TGTGCCAGCAGTTTAATGAGCGGGAGAGGGAACAATGAGCAGTTCTTC
few	TRBJ1-4	TRBV7-9	TRBD1	CASKQGVTTNEKLFF	TGTGCCAGCAAGCAGGGGGTTACAACTAATGAAAAACTGTTTTTT
few	TRBJ2-7	TRBV7-9	.	CASSWTAYEQYF	TGTGCCAGCAGCTGGACGGCTTACGAGCAGTACTTC
.	TRBJ2-6	TRBV29-1	TRBD1	CSVSGTASSSGANVLTF	TGCAGCGTATCCGGGACAGCTTCCTCCTCTGGGGCCAACGTCCTGACTTTC
.	TRBJ1-4	TRBV14	TRBD1	CASSQEQGINEKLFF	TGTGCCAGCAGCCAAGAACAGGGGATTAATGAAAAACTGTTTTTT
.	TRBJ2-7	TRBV19	.	CASSIGWTTYEQYF	TGTGCCAGTAGTATTGGGTGGACAACCTACGAGCAGTACTTC
few	TRBJ2-1	TRBV7-9	TRBD1	CASSQPGQGANEQFF	TGTGCCAGCAGCCAGCCGGGACAGGGGGCAAATGAGCAGTTCTTC
.	TRBJ2-3	TRBV28	TRBD2	CASTLGGSSTDTQYF	TGTGCCAGCACCCTGGGGGGGTCCAGCACAGATACGCAGTATTTT
.	TRBJ1-6	TRBV15	.	CATSRDDRGSSPLHF	TGTGCCACCAGCAGAGATGATAGGGGTTCATCACCCCTCCACTTT
.	TRBJ2-3	TRBV10-3	.	CAISKNTDTQYF	TGTGCCATCAGTAAGAACACAGATACGCAGTATTTT
many	TRBJ1-1	TRBV7-9	TRBD1	CASSLQGGRNTEAFF	TGTGCCAGCAGCTTACAGGGGGGAAGAAACACTGAAGCTTTCTTT
.	TRBJ2-1	TRBV20-1	.	CSAGPPGRSYNEQFF	TGCAGTGCCGGACCCCCCGGTCGGTCCTACAATGAGCAGTTCTTC
few	TRBJ2-1	TRBV12-3/TRBV12-4	TRBD1	CASSLSRTGNEQFF	TGTGCCAGCAGTTTATCCCGGACAGGCAATGAGCAGTTCTTC
.	TRBJ2-5	TRBV12-3/TRBV12-4	.	CASSFGGELETQYF	TGTGCCAGCAGTTTCGGAGGGGAGTTAGAGACCCAGTACTTC
.	TRBJ2-3	TRBV2	TRBD1	CASREDPSTGSISDTQYF	TGTGCCAGCAGGGAGGATCCCTCGACAGGGTCAATTTCAGATACGCAGTATTTT
.	TRBJ2-2	TRBV27	.	CASSLSPGGWNTGELFF	TGTGCCAGCAGTTTATCGCCGGGGGGCTGGAACACCGGGGAGCTGTTTTTT
.	TRBJ1-5	TRBV29-1	.	CSVADEVYQPQHF	TGCAGCGTTGCAGACGAGGTTTATCAGCCCCAGCATTTT
few	TRBJ1-1	TRBV7-9	.	CASSLGPGMNTEAFF	TGTGCCAGCAGCTTAGGTCCGGGGATGAACACTGAAGCTTTCTTT
once	TRBJ1-1	TRBV2	.	CASTLRRGAEAFF	TGTGCCAGCACCCTCCGGCGGGGGGCTGAAGCTTTCTTT
.	TRBJ1-4	TRBV18	.	CASSPEEGVGGEKLFF	TGTGCCAGCTCACCAGAAGAGGGGGTCGGAGGGGAAAAACTGTTTTTT
.	TRBJ1-1	TRBV3-1	TRBD1	CASSQDPGGRGMAVF	TGTGCCAGCAGCCAAGATCCTGGAGGCAGGGGGATGGCTGTCTTT
.	TRBJ1-2	TRBV28	.	CATLGGAGNYGYTF	TGTGCCACCCTAGGGGGGGCTGGTAACTATGGCTACACCTTC
few	TRBJ2-1	TRBV7-3	.	CASSLKGGRIDEQFF	TGTGCCAGCAGCTTAAAGGGGGGGCGGATCGATGAGCAGTTCTTC
.	TRBJ2-3	TRBV5-6	TRBD2	CASTMTSGGNTDTQYF	TGTGCCAGCACCATGACTAGCGGGGGGAACACAGATACGCAGTATTTT
few	TRBJ2-5	TRBV7-3	.	CASSPGGGRETQYF	TGTGCCAGCAGCCCCGGAGGGGGCAGGGAGACCCAGTACTTC
.	TRBJ2-3	TRBV14	TRBD1	CASSQEGADPGQNTDTQYF	TGTGCCAGCAGCCAAGAGGGGGCGGACCCGGGACAGAACACAGATACGCAGTATTTT
many	TRBJ1-6	TRBV28	.	CASRSQGRGNNSPLHF	TGTGCCAGCAGATCTCAGGGTCGCGGGAATAATTCACCCCTCCACTTT
many	TRBJ2-1	TRBV7-8	.	CASSLDGSNRPRFF	TGTGCCAGCAGCTTAGACGGCTCCAACAGGCCCCGGTTCTTC
.	TRBJ2-1	TRBV20-1	TRBD1	CSAREDQGAENEQFF	TGCAGTGCTAGAGAGGATCAGGGGGCGGAAAATGAGCAGTTCTTC
few	TRBJ1-1	TRBV7-9	TRBD1	CASSQGQLAAEAFF	TGTGCCAGCAGCCAGGGACAGCTGGCGGCTGAAGCTTTCTTT
few	TRBJ2-5	TRBV7-3	TRBD2	CASSSGLAKETQYF	TGTGCCAGCAGCTCGGGACTAGCGAAAGAGACCCAGTACTTC
.	TRBJ2-2	TRBV5-4	TRBD1	CASSPPGQGGAGELFF	TGTGCCAGCAGCCCCCCCGGACAGGGCGGCGCCGGGGAGCTGTTTTTT
few	TRBJ2-5	TRBV6-1	TRBD2	CASSEGGGVETQYF	TGTGCCAGCAGTGAGGGGGGAGGGGTAGAGACCCAGTACTTC
few	TRBJ2-3	TRBV24-1	.	CATSDSPGAADTQYF	TGTGCCACCAGTGATTCTCCGGGGGCGGCAGATACGCAGTATTTT
.	TRBJ1-6	TRBV20-1	TRBD1	CSARDSSNNSPLHF	TGCAGTGCCCGGGACAGCTCAAATAATTCACCCCTCCACTTT
.	TRBJ2-7	TRBV20-1	.	CSAKTPDSYEQYF	TGCAGTGCTAAAACCCCAGACAGTTACGAGCAGTACTTC
few	TRBJ1-2	TRBV6-1	TRBD1	CASGGTGSYGYTF	TGTGCCAGCGGGGGGACAGGATCTTATGGCTACACCTTC
.	TRBJ1-5	TRBV28	TRBD1	CASSSQGTFNQPQHF	TGTGCCAGCAGCTCACAGGGGACTTTCAATCAGCCCCAGCATTTT
once	TRBJ2-1	TRBV19	.	CASSVPGQTNEQFF	TGTGCCAGTAGTGTGCCGGGGCAGACTAATGAGCAGTTCTTC
.	TRBJ1-5	TRBV28	.	CASNFSSCLLIGGNQPQHF	TGTGCCAGCAATTTCTCCTCCTGTCTCTTGATAGGGGGCAATCAGCCCCAGCATTTT
many	TRBJ2-1	TRBV7-2	TRBD2	CASSFSTSPQFF	TGTGCCAGCAGCTTCTCGACTAGCCCCCAGTTCTTC
.	TRBJ1-1	TRBV9	TRBD1	CASTSGGGGTEAFF	TGTGCCAGCACCTCAGGGGGCGGTGGCACTGAAGCTTTCTTT
many	TRBJ1-1	TRBV4-1	.	CASSPGPMNTEAFF	TGTGCCAGCAGCCCGGGACCGATGAACACTGAAGCTTTCTTT
.	TRBJ2-2	TRBV7-2	.	CASSLVSGGTGELFF	TGTGCCAGCAGCTTAGTGTCTGGGGGCACCGGGGAGCTGTTTTTT